The 10 T cell receptor beta chains below all came from one sample that was sequenced in a study of shared clonotypes between healthy human individuals. Clones were sequenced by immunoSEQ multiplex PCR, and TCRdb holds only the in-frame ones, with some missing. The top ten clones hold 0.37% of a sample with fewer than 3 million clones, approximately 90% of them seen once. The sequenced material came from naive CD4+ T cells from PBMCs. The subset was: CD45RA+ positively selected. These receptors all stem from a man younger than 35 in good health. Some clones in this sample may be carry-over from other donors' samples.

Turning to this clone: Other DNA sequences in this sample translate to the same CDR3. The rearrangement joins TRBV19 to TRBJ2-7; D is unclear. The ends were cut back, 3 bases at V and 4 bases at J, with 7 bases in the middle. The germline gives CDR1 LNHDA, CDR2 SQIVND (reference sequence). This CDR3 is 12 amino acids long. CDR3 sequence: CASSISGYEQYF. CDR3 sequence (DNA): TGTGCCAGTAGTATTTCTGGGTACGAGCAGTACTTC. The variable domain in full, with the rest retrieved from reference TRBV19 and TRBJ2-7, is DGGITQSPKYLFRKEGQNVTLSCEQNLNHDAMYWYRQDPGQGLRLIYYSQIVNDFQKGDIAEGYSVSREKKESFPLTVTSAQKNPTAFYLCASSISGYEQYFGPGTRLTVT.

The chain has TRBV19 and TRBJ2-7; D is undetermined. Trimming took 1 base from V and 3 from J, leaving 19 bases between them. Germline V gives CDR1 LNHDA, CDR2 SQIVND (reference sequence). The CDR3 has 17 residues. The CDR3 sequence is CASSIVPPGRFGYEQYF. The CDR3, as DNA: TGTGCCAGTAGTATAGTTCCCCCCGGCAGGTTTGGCTACGAGCAGTACTTC.

This chain links TRBV5-4 with TRBJ1-2, with 12 bases matching TRBD1. Trimming at V came to 1 base and at J to 6 bases, leaving 13 bases not matched to a gene. This CDR3 has 18 residues. Germline V CDR1 and CDR2: SGHNT, YYREEE (reference sequence). CDR3 nucleotide sequence: TGTGCCAGCAGCTTGTCCGGGACAGGGGGCGCAAATTGGAATGGCTACACCTTC. This gives the protein CASSLSGTGGANWNGYTF.

The chain couples TRBV9 to TRBJ2-2; the match to TRBD2 covers 10 bases. The V gene's germline CDR1 is SGDLS and CDR2 YYNGEE. V was clipped by 2 bases and J by 6 bases; unmatched bases: 7. The CDR3 extends over 16 amino acids. In DNA form, the CDR3 reads TGTGCCAGCAGCGTCGGGAGCGGGAGGGCCGCCGGGGAGCTGTTTTTT. This gives the protein CASSVGSGRAAGELFF.

This chain connects TRBV7-3 to TRBJ2-7; 7 nucleotides match TRBD1. The CDR3 has 13 amino acids. The germline V gene encodes CDR1 SGHTA and CDR2 FQGTGA. V was pared by 5 bases and J by 3 bases, with 4 bases of the junction left unmatched. In nucleotides, the CDR3 is TGTGCCAGCAGCCCTGGACAGGACTACGAGCAGTACTTC. This sequence encodes CASSPGQDYEQYF.

The chain uses TRBV4-1 and TRBJ2-7, with 7 nucleotides matching TRBD2. The ends lost 0 bases at V and 3 bases at J; junction bases unmatched: 23. CDR1 MGHRA and CDR2 YSYEKL come from the germline V gene. The CDR3 is 21 amino acids. The CDR3 region has the DNA TGCGCCAGCAGCCAAGAAATAGCGGGTGCGACTGAACTGGAAAGTGTCTACGAGCAGTACTTC. The encoded protein is CASSQEIAGATELESVYEQYF.

The CDR3 DNA sequence: TGTGCCAGCAGTGTTGTCCGGGACGGGGAGACCCAGTACTTC. This encodes CASSVVRDGETQYF. The gene calls are TRBV2 and TRBJ2-5; tentatively, D is TRBD1 or TRBD2 (5 bases each). Looked up from germline, CDR1 is SNHLY and CDR2 is FYNNEI. This CDR3 is built from 14 residues. V was pared by 4 bases and J by 5 bases, with 14 bases between.

V usage is TRBV9 and J usage is TRBJ2-3; D possibly corresponds to TRBD2 (6 bases). This CDR3 has 14 residues. The ends were cut back, 3 bases at V and 0 bases at J, with 8 bases in the middle. Germline CDR1 SGDLS, CDR2 YYNGEE. CDR3 sequence (DNA): TGTGCCAGCAGCGACGGGAGAAGCACAGATACGCAGTATTTT. Translation gives CASSDGRSTDTQYF.

The chain couples TRBV5-1 to TRBJ1-2; the D gene is possibly TRBD1 (5 bases). The germline V and J ends were trimmed by 2 bases and 8 bases, with 19 bases remaining between them. The CDR3 length is 15 residues. Looked up from germline, CDR1 is SGHRS and CDR2 is YFSETQ. CDR3 in DNA: TGCGCCAGCAGCTTAGTTGGCCGGGACCGAGCGGGCTACACCTTC. Its translation is CASSLVGRDRAGYTF. Complete variable domain (other parts from reference TRBV5-1 and TRBJ1-2): KAGVTQTPRYLIKTRGQQVTLSCSPISGHRSVSWYQQTPGQGLQFLFEYFSETQRNKGNFPGRFSGRQFSNSRSEMNVSTLELGDSALYLCASSLVGRDRAGYTFGSGTRLTVV.

The genes are TRBV27 and TRBJ2-1; no clear D. CDR3 length: 16 amino acids. Germline CDR1 is MNHEY and CDR2 is SMNVEV (reference sequence). V lost 4 bases and J lost 6, with 19 bases in between. CDR3: CASSYEGPGAGNEQFF. The CDR3 nucleotides read TGTGCCAGCAGTTACGAAGGCCCAGGCGCCGGCAATGAGCAGTTCTTC.